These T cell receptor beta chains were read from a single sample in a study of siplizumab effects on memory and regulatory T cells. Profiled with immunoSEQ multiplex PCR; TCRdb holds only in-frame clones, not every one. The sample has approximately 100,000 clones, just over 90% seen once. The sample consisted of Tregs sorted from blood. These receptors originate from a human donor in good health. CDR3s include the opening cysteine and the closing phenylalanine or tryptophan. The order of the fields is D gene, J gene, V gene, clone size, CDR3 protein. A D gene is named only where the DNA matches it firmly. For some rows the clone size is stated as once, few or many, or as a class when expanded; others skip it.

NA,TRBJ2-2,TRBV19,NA,CASSMTVKDTGELFF
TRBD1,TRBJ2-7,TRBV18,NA,CASSKKGGQGAYEQYF
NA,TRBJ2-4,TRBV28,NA,CASSTTGGVDIQYF
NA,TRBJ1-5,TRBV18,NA,CASSPNPPEVNQPQHF
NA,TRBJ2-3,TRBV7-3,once,CASSRTGGGYSTQYF
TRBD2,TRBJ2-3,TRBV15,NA,CATSRGLAGTDTQYF
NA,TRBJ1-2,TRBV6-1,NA,CASSVSGSLNYGYTF
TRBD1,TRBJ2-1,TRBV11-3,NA,CASSLEWARGSNEQFF
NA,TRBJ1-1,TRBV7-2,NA,CASSLARRAPTNTEAFF
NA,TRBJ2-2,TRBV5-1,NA,CASSQVESGELFF
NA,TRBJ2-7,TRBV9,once,CASSPFSGERYEQYF
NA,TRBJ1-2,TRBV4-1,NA,CASSQDGGRAYGYTF
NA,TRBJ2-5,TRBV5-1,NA,CASSLATGSETQYF
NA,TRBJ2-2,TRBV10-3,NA,CAISAARGTGELFF
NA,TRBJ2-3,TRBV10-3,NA,CAISAGTDTQYF
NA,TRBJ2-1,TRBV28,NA,CASRQGDNEQFF
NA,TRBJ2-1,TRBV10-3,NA,CAIRDSSYNEQFF
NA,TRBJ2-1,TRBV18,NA,CASSPPGSWSYNEQFF
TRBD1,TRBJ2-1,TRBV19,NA,CASSILDRGHEQFF
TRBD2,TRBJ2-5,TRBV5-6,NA,CASSLLLAGPAGTQYF
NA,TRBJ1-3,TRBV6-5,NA,CASSYSPGAGNTIYF
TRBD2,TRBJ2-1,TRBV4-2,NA,CASSQWTSGSYNEQFF
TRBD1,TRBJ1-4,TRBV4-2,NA,CASSQDRGQNEKLFF
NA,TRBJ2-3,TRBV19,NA,CASSIGRRTDTQYF
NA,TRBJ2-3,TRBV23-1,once,CASSQDTQYF
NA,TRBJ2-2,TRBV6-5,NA,CASSSSGRRTGELFF
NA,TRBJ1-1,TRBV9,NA,CASSATPNSLRAFF
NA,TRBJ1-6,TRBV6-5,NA,CASSYGGRYSPLHF
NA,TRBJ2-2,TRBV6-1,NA,CATWRVFGTGELFF
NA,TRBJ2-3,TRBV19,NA,CASSIFSLNALTDTQYF
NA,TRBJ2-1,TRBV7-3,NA,CASSLLPRRDSYNEQFF
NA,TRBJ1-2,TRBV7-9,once,CASSTGRGLYGYTF
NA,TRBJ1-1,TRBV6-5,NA,CASKKQGPTEAFF
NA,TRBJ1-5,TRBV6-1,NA,CASSPRGEDQPQHF
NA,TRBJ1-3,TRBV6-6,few,CASSYPGENTIYF
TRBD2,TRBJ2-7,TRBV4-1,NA,CASSHHTSGGVRSYEQYF
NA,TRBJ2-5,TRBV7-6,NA,CASSPGPKETQYF
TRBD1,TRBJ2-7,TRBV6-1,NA,CASSERTGGYEQYF
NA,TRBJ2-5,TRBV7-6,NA,CASSTSFETQYF
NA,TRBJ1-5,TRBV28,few,CASSFRQNQPQHF
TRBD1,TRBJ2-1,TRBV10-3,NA,CATNLDRGGFEQFF
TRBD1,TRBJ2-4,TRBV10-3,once,CAIMGSQGNIQYF
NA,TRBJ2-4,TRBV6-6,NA,CASSRANGDIQYF
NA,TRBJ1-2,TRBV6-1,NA,CASSDLVYGYTF